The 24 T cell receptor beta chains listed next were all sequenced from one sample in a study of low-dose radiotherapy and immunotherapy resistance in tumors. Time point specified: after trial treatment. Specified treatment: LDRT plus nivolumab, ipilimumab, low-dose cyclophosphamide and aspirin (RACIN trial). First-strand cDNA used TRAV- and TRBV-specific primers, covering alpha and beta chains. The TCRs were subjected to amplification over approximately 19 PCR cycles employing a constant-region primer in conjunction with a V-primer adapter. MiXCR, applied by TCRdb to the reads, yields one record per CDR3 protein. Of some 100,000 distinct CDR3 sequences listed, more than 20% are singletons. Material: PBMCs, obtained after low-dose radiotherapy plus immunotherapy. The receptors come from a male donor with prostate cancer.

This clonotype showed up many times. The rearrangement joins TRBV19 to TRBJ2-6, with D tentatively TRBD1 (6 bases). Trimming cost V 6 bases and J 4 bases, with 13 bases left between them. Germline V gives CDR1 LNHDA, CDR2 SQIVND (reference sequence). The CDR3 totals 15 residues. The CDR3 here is CASSLSGAGANVLTF. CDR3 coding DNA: TGTGCCAGTAGCCTATCAGGGGCCGGGGCCAACGTCCTGACTTTC.

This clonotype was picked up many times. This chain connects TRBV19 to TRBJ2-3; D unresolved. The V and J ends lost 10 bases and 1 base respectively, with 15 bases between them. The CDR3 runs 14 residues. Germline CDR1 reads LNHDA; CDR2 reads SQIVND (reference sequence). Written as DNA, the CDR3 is TGTGCCACTCAGCCGGTGGCGGGCACAGATACGCAGTATTTT. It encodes CATQPVAGTDTQYF. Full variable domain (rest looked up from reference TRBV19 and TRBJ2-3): DGGITQSPKYLFRKEGQNVTLSCEQNLNHDAMYWYRQDPGQGLRLIYYSQIVNDFQKGDIAEGYSVSREKKESFPLTVTSAQKNPTAFYLCATQPVAGTDTQYFGPGTRLTVL.

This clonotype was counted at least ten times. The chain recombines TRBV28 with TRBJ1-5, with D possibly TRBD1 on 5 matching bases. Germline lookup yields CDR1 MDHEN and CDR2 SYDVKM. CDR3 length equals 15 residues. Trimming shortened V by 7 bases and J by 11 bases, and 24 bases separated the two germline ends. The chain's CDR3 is CASTGPGTPGLAQHF. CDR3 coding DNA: TGTGCCAGCACGGGCCCGGGGACCCCCGGGCTGGCCCAGCATTTT.

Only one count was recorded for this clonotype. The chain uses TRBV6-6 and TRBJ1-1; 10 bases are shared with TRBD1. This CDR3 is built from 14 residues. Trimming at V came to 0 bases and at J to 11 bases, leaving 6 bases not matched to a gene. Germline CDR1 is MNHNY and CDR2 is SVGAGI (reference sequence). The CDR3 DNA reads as TGTGCCAGCAGTTACTCCATTGGGACAGGGGTCGCTTTCTTT. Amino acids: CASSYSIGTGVAFF.

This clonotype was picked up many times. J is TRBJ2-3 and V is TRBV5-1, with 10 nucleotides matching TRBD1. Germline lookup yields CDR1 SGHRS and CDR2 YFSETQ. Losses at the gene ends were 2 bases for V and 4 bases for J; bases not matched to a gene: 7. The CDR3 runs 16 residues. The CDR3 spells CASSFRDRGRPDTQYF. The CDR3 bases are TGCGCCAGCAGCTTCCGGGACAGGGGTCGACCAGATACGCAGTATTTT.

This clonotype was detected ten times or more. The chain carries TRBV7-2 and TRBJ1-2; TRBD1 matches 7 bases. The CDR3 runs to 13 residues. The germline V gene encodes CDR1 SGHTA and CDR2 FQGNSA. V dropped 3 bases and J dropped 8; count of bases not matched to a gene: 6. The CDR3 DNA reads TGTGCCAGCAGCTTCGACAGGGTGCGCGGCTACACCTTC. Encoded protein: CASSFDRVRGYTF.

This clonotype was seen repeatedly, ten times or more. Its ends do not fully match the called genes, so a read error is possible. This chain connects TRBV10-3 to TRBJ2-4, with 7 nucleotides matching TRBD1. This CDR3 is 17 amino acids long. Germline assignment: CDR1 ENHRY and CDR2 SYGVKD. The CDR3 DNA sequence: TGTTCCATCAGTGAGTCAAGACAGGGTCTAGCCAAAAACATTCAGTACTTC. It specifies CSISESRQGLAKNIQYF.

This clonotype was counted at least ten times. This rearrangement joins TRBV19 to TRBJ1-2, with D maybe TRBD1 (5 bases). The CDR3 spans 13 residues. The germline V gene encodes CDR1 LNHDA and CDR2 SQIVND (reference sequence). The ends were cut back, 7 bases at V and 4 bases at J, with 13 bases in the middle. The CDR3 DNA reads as TGTGCCAGTACCCACGGGGGACCCTATGGCTACACCTTC. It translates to CASTHGGPYGYTF.

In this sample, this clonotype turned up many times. The CDR3 reads CASSVVAGQGSVGELFF. The CDR3 DNA sequence: TGTGCCAGCAGCGTAGTAGCGGGACAGGGCTCGGTCGGGGAGCTGTTTTTT. This sequence joins TRBV9 and TRBJ2-2; TRBD1 might be the D (9 bases). The CDR3 is made up of 17 amino acids. The germline V gene has CDR1 SGDLS and CDR2 YYNGEE. V was pared by 0 bases and J by 7 bases, with 19 bases between.

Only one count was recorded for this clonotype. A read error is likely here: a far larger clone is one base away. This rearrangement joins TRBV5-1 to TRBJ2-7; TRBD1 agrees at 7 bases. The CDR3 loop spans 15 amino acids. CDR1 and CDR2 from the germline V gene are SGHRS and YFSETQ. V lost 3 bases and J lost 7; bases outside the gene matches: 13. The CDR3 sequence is CASSSAGTAYNEQYF. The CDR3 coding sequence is TGCGCCAGCAGCTCCGCCGGGACAGCTTACAATGAGCAGTACTTC.

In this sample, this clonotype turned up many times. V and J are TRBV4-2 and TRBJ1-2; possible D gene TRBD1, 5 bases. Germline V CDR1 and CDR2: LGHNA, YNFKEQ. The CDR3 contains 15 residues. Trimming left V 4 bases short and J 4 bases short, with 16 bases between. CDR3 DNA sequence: TGTGCCAGCAGCCGCGACAAAGGGGCCGCCTATGGCTACACCTTC. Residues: CASSRDKGAAYGYTF.

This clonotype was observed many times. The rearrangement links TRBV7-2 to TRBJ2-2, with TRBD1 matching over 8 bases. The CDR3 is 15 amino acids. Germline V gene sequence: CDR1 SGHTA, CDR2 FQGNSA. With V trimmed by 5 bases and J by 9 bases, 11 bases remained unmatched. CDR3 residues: CASSPRDRFHRELFF. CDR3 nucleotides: TGTGCCAGCAGCCCCCGGGACAGGTTCCACCGGGAGCTGTTTTTT.

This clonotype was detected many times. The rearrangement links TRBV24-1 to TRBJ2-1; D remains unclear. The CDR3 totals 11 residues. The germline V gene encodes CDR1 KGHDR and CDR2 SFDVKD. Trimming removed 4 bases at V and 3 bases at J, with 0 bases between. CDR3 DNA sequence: TGTGCCACCAGTGACTACAATGAGCAGTTCTTC. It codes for CATSDYNEQFF.

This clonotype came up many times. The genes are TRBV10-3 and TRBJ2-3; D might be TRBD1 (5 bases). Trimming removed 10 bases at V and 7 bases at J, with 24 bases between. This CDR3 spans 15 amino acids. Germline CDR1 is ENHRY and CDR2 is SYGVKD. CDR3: CASTKGIIQTNTQYF. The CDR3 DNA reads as TGTGCCAGCACAAAGGGGATAATCCAGACAAATACGCAGTATTTT.

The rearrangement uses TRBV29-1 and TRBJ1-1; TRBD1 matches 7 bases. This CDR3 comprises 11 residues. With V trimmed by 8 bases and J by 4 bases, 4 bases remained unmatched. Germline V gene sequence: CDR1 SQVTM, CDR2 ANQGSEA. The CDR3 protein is CSHQGGTEAFF. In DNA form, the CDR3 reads TGCAGCCACCAGGGGGGCACTGAAGCTTTCTTT.

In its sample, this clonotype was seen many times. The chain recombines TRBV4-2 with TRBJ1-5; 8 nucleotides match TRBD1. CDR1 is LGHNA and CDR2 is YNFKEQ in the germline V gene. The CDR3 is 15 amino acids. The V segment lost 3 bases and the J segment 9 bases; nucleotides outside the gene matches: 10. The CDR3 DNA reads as TGTGCCAGCAGCCAGACAGGGGCCCTAGGCTGGCCCCAGCATTTT. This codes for CASSQTGALGWPQHF.

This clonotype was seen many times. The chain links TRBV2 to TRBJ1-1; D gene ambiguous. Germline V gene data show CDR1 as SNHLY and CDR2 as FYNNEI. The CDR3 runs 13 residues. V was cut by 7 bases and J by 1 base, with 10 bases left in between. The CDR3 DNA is TGTGCCAGCAAGTCAGATGGGAACACTGAAGCTTTCTTT. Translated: CASKSDGNTEAFF.

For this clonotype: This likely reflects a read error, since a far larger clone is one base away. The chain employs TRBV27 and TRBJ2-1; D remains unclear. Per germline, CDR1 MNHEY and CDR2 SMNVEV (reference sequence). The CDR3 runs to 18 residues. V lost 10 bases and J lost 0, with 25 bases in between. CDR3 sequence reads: CATGDHNKTASSYNEQFF. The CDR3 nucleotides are TGTGCCACCGGTGATCACAATAAGACTGCGAGCTCCTACAATGAGCAGTTCTTC.

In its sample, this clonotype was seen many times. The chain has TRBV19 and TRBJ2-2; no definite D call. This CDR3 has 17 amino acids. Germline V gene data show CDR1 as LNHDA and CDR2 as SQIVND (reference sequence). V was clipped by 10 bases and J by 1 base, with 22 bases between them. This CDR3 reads CATPRLGMSLNTGELFF. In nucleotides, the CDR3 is TGTGCCACCCCCAGGCTGGGAATGTCATTGAACACCGGGGAGCTGTTTTTT.

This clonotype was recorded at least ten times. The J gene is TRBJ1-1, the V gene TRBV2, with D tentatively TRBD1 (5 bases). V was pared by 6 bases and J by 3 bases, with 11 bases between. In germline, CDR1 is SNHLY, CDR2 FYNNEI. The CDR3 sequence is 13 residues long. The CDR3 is CASRGDSDTEAFF. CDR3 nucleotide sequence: TGTGCCAGCAGAGGAGACAGCGACACTGAAGCTTTCTTT.

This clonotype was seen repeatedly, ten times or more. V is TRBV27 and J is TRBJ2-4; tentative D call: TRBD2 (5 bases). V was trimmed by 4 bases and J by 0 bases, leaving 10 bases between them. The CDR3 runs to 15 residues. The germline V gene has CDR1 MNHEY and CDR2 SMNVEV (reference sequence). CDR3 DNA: TGTGCCAGCAGTTATGGCGGGCTAGCCAAAAACATTCAGTACTTC. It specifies CASSYGGLAKNIQYF.

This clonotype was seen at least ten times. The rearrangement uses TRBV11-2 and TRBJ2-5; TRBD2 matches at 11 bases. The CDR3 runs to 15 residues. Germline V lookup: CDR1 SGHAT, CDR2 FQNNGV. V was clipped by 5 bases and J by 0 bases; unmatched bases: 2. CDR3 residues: CASSRTSGYQETQYF. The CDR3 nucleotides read TGTGCCAGCAGCCGGACTAGCGGGTACCAAGAGACCCAGTACTTC.

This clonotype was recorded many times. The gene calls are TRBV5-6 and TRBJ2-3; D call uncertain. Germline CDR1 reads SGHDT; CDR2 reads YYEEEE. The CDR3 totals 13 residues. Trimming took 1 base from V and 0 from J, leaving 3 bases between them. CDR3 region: CASSLRSTDTQYF. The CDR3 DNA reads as TGTGCCAGCAGCTTGCGGAGCACAGATACGCAGTATTTT.

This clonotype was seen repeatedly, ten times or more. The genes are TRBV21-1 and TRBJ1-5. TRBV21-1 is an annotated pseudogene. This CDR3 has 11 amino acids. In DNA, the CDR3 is TGTGCCAGTTCCAATGATCAGCCCCAGCATTTT. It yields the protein CASSNDQPQHF.